Listed below are T cell receptor beta chains from one sample, sequenced in a study of shared clonotypes between healthy human individuals. Generated by immunoSEQ multiplex PCR, the TCRdb table keeps only in-frame clones and is missing some. The table shows some 630,000 clones, with approximately 79% occurring only once. Sequencing input: memory CD4+ T cells sorted from blood. Receptors were obtained from a young woman in good health. CDR3s include the opening cysteine and the closing phenylalanine or tryptophan. D genes are given only for firm matches. Clone size is shown for a subset of rows, as once, few, many or a class of expanded clone.

j_gene: TRBJ2-7; abundance: NA; d_gene: NA; v_gene: TRBV29-1; CDR3aa: CSVEEGMQGSEQYF; CDR3nt: TGCAGCGTTGAGGAGGGAATGCAGGGTTCCGAGCAGTACTTC
j_gene: TRBJ2-3; abundance: NA; d_gene: NA; v_gene: TRBV18; CDR3aa: CASSPLGGFGTDTQYF; CDR3nt: TGTGCCAGCTCACCACTCGGTGGCTTCGGCACAGATACGCAGTATTTT
j_gene: TRBJ2-1; abundance: NA; d_gene: NA; v_gene: TRBV6-5; CDR3aa: CASSYSGGYNEQFF; CDR3nt: TGTGCCAGCAGTTACTCAGGGGGATACAATGAGCAGTTCTTC
j_gene: TRBJ1-1; abundance: NA; d_gene: TRBD1; v_gene: TRBV5-1; CDR3aa: CASSVQGAGNTEAFF; CDR3nt: TGCGCCAGCAGCGTACAGGGGGCGGGAAACACTGAAGCTTTCTTT
j_gene: TRBJ1-5; abundance: NA; d_gene: NA; v_gene: TRBV25-1; CDR3aa: CASRGDGDNQPQHF; CDR3nt: TGTGCCAGCAGGGGGGACGGAGATAATCAGCCCCAGCATTTT
j_gene: TRBJ2-6; abundance: NA; d_gene: NA; v_gene: TRBV5-4; CDR3aa: CASRIRGWGLSGANVLTF; CDR3nt: TGTGCCAGCAGAATACGGGGCTGGGGGTTATCTGGGGCCAACGTCCTGACTTTC
j_gene: TRBJ2-2; abundance: many; d_gene: NA; v_gene: TRBV11-2; CDR3aa: CASRVQANTGELFF; CDR3nt: TGTGCCAGCAGGGTACAGGCGAACACCGGGGAGCTGTTTTTT
j_gene: TRBJ1-2; abundance: few; d_gene: NA; v_gene: TRBV7-9; CDR3aa: CASSLEEWRGYTF; CDR3nt: TGTGCCAGCAGCTTAGAGGAGTGGCGGGGCTACACCTTC
j_gene: TRBJ2-1; abundance: NA; d_gene: NA; v_gene: TRBV27; CDR3aa: CASSSGRSYNEQFF; CDR3nt: TGTGCCAGCAGTTCCGGGAGATCCTACAATGAGCAGTTCTTC
j_gene: TRBJ2-1; abundance: NA; d_gene: TRBD2; v_gene: TRBV10-2; CDR3aa: CASKLAGGRGEQFF; CDR3nt: TGCGCCAGCAAGCTAGCGGGAGGGCGAGGTGAGCAGTTCTTC
j_gene: TRBJ2-7; abundance: NA; d_gene: NA; v_gene: TRBV20-1; CDR3aa: CSAPLVDEQYF; CDR3nt: TGCAGTGCCCCTCTCGTGGACGAGCAGTACTTC
j_gene: TRBJ1-1; abundance: NA; d_gene: NA; v_gene: TRBV28; CDR3aa: CASTTGWYLHTEAFF; CDR3nt: TGTGCCAGCACAACAGGGTGGTATCTCCACACTGAAGCTTTCTTT
j_gene: TRBJ1-1; abundance: NA; d_gene: TRBD1; v_gene: TRBV25-1; CDR3aa: CASSAAGTGIGFF; CDR3nt: TGTGCCAGCAGTGCCGCCGGGACAGGGATCGGTTTCTTT
j_gene: TRBJ2-2; abundance: NA; d_gene: NA; v_gene: TRBV10-2; CDR3aa: CASAPRRAGNTGELFF; CDR3nt: TGCGCCAGCGCCCCACGTCGGGCGGGAAACACCGGGGAGCTGTTTTTT
j_gene: TRBJ1-1; abundance: NA; d_gene: NA; v_gene: TRBV27; CDR3aa: CASLTNTEAFF; CDR3nt: TGTGCCAGCCTAACGAACACTGAAGCTTTCTTT
j_gene: TRBJ2-1; abundance: NA; d_gene: TRBD1; v_gene: TRBV9; CDR3aa: CASSVAPGGNNEQFF; CDR3nt: TGTGCCAGCAGCGTAGCGCCAGGGGGCAACAATGAGCAGTTCTTC